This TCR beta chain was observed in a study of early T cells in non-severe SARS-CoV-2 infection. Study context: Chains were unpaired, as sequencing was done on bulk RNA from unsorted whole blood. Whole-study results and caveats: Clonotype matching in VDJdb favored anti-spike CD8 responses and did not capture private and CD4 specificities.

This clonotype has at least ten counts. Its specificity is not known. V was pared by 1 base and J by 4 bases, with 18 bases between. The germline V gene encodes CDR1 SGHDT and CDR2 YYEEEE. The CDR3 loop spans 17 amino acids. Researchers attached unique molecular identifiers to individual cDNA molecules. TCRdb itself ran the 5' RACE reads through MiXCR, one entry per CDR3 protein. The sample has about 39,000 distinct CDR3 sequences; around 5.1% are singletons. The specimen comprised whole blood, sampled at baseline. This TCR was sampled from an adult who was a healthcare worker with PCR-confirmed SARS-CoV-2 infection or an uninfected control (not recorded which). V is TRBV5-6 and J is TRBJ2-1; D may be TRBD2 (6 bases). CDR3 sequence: CASSLSGRGTGYNEQFF. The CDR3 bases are TGTGCCAGCAGCTTGAGCGGTCGCGGGACGGGATACAATGAGCAGTTCTTC.